The 28 T cell receptor beta chains given below trace back to one sample, sequenced in a study of blood T cells in healthy people across ages. A J-beta primer mix and a sample-barcoded 5' primer were used in a second PCR of about 6 to 12 cycles. TCRdb passed the 5' RACE reads through MiXCR, listing each CDR3 protein once. The sample has hundreds of thousands of distinct CDR3 sequences, about 30% seen once. Source material: blood. These receptors were obtained from a woman of 80 years or more in good health.

This clonotype was detected ten times or more. The chain links TRBV6-5 to TRBJ2-7, with D possibly being TRBD1 (6 bases). There are 16 residues in the CDR3. CDR1 MNHEY and CDR2 SVGAGI come from the germline V gene. Trimming left V 6 bases short and J 0 bases short, with 18 bases between. The CDR3 spells CASSIRQAPSSYEQYF. As DNA, the CDR3 is TGTGCCAGCAGCATTAGACAGGCACCTAGCTCCTACGAGCAGTACTTC.

This clonotype was counted a few times. The CDR3 loop reads CAISAGLAGHYNEQFF. The CDR3 DNA follows: TGTGCCATCAGCGCAGGACTAGCGGGGCACTACAATGAGCAGTTCTTC. The chain recombines TRBV10-3 with TRBJ2-1; the match to TRBD2 covers 12 bases. The junction had 6 bases not matched to a gene; V was cut back by 6 bases and J by 3 bases. This CDR3 comprises 16 residues. From germline, CDR1 is ENHRY and CDR2 SYGVKD.

The sample holds a few counts of this clonotype. Since a much larger clone is just one base distant, this may be a read error. The gene calls are TRBV2 and TRBJ2-7, with D possibly matching TRBD2 (6 bases). Germline-derived CDR1 and CDR2 are SNHLY and FYNNEI. The CDR3 spans 13 residues. V was shortened by 10 bases and J by 7 bases, with 20 bases between the two germline ends. In DNA, the CDR3 is TGTGCCAACACCGTCCGGGGGAGGAATGAGCAGTACTTC. Translated: CANTVRGRNEQYF.

At least ten counts were recorded for this clonotype. V is TRBV6-6 and J is TRBJ1-2; tentatively, D is TRBD1 (5 bases). V was pared by 0 bases and J by 7 bases, with 9 bases between. The length of the CDR3 is 13 residues. Germline V gene sequence: CDR1 MNHNY, CDR2 SVGAGI (reference sequence). The CDR3 region is CASSYSGLAGYTF. As DNA, the CDR3 is TGTGCCAGCAGTTACTCGGGACTTGCTGGCTACACCTTC.

This clonotype came up many times. The genes are TRBV5-4 and TRBJ1-4; a possible D gene is TRBD1 (5 bases). The CDR3 has 14 residues. Trimming took off 3 bases at V and 0 bases at J, with 6 bases between the two ends. Germline loops: CDR1 SGHNT, CDR2 YYREEE (reference sequence). CDR3 DNA: TGTGCCAGCAGCTCGACAGCAACTAATGAAAAACTGTTTTTT. As protein: CASSSTATNEKLFF.

The table lists this clonotype with many counts. The chain carries TRBV3-1 and TRBJ2-5; D remains ambiguous. Per germline, CDR1 LGHDT and CDR2 YNNKEL (reference sequence). The V gene lost 8 bases and the J gene lost 5 bases, with 12 bases spanning the gap. The CDR3 contains 12 residues. The CDR3 region has the DNA TGTGCCAGCCGCCCGTCCGCGGAGACCCAGTACTTC. Residues: CASRPSAETQYF.

This clonotype has only a few counts. This chain uses TRBV30 with TRBJ2-5; 7 bases are shared with TRBD2. CDR3 length: 13 amino acids. The V gene end was trimmed by 5 bases and the J gene end by 11 bases; junction bases not matched to a gene: 14. CDR1 and CDR2 from the germline V gene are GTSNPN and SVGIG (reference sequence). CDR3 nucleotide sequence: TGTGCCTGGGGGGGGGACGGAAACAATGAGCAGTACTTC. It encodes CAWGGDGNNEQYF.

Ten or more counts support this clonotype. CDR3 region: CASSVEQGETQYF. CDR3 in DNA: TGTGCCAGCAGCGTAGAACAGGGAGAGACCCAGTACTTC. V gene TRBV9 combines with J gene TRBJ2-5; a possible D gene is TRBD1 (6 bases). V was cut by 0 bases and J by 4 bases, with 7 bases left in between. This CDR3 has 13 residues. The germline gives CDR1 SGDLS, CDR2 YYNGEE.

This clonotype was seen at least ten times. The rearrangement joins TRBV4-3 to TRBJ2-7, with TRBD2 matching over 7 bases. This CDR3 contains 14 residues. The germline gives CDR1 LGHNA, CDR2 YSLEER. The V gene end was trimmed by 1 base and the J gene end by 2 bases; junction bases not matched to a gene: 2. CDR3 nucleotides: TGCGCCAGCAGCCAAGTCGCGGGGGCCTACGAGCAGTACTTC. It yields the protein CASSQVAGAYEQYF.

This clonotype was seen repeatedly, ten times or more. A read error may produce the germline difference seen at one junction end. V usage is TRBV20-1 and J usage is TRBJ2-7; 11 bases fit TRBD2. Germline V CDR1 and CDR2: DFQATT, SNEGSKA (reference sequence). The CDR3 is 14 amino acids. The CDR3 nucleotides are TGCAGTTCTAGCGGGGGGAAACGATCCTACGAGCAGTACTTC. As protein: CSSSGGKRSYEQYF.

There are many counts of this clonotype. The rearrangement links TRBV11-2 to TRBJ2-1; D is unresolved. The CDR3 consists of 14 residues. The V and J ends lost 4 bases and 5 bases respectively, with 12 bases between them. Germline loops: CDR1 SGHAT, CDR2 FQNNGV. CDR3 bases: TGTGCCAGCAGCTCTCGGGCTACAGACAATGAGCAGTTCTTC. Amino acids: CASSSRATDNEQFF.

The rearrangement uses TRBV5-1 and TRBJ2-1; tentative D call: TRBD2 (6 bases). V lost 4 bases, J lost 0 bases, and 11 bases lay in between. Per germline, CDR1 SGHRS and CDR2 YFSETQ. The CDR3 extends over 15 amino acids. The DNA of the CDR3 is TGCGCCAGCAGCAGGAGGGGCAGCTCCTACAATGAGCAGTTCTTC. It specifies CASSRRGSSYNEQFF.

The sample holds many counts of this clonotype. The rearrangement joins TRBV12-3 or TRBV12-4 to TRBJ2-2; D ambiguous. This CDR3 has 11 amino acids. With 6 bases removed from V and 8 bases from J, the gap between germline ends came to 7 bases. CDR3 region: CASSPRGELFF. The CDR3 coding sequence is TGTGCCAGCAGCCCCCGGGGGGAGCTGTTTTTT.

This chain connects TRBV9 to TRBJ1-4, with unresolved D. The CDR3 has 13 amino acids. Germline V gene data show CDR1 as SGDLS and CDR2 as YYNGEE. V was clipped by 3 bases and J by 8 bases, with 11 bases between them. As DNA, the CDR3 is TGTGCCAGCAGCGCCCCCTCGGGAGAAAAACTGTTTTTT. Translated: CASSAPSGEKLFF.

This clonotype was counted only a few times. The chain recombines TRBV9 with TRBJ2-1, with 10 bases fitting TRBD2. The CDR3 covers 16 residues. V shed 4 bases and J 6 bases; nucleotides not matched to a gene: 10. The germline V gene encodes CDR1 SGDLS and CDR2 YYNGEE. CDR3 amino acids: CASSQPLKRGGNEQFF. The CDR3 region has the DNA TGTGCCAGCAGCCAACCTCTTAAGCGGGGGGGCAATGAGCAGTTCTTC. The whole variable domain, remainder taken from reference TRBV9 and TRBJ2-1, is DSGVTQTPKHLITATGQRVTLRCSPRSGDLSVYWYQQSLDQGLQFLIQYYNGEERAKGNILERFSAQQFPDLHSELNLSSLELGDSALYFCASSQPLKRGGNEQFFGPGTRLTVL.

With respect to this clonotype: A much larger clone sits a single nucleotide away, making a read error possible. The chain is built from TRBV7-8 and TRBJ2-1, with D unclear. Germline-derived CDR1 and CDR2 are SGHVS and FQNEAQ. The length of the CDR3 is 14 residues. V lost 5 bases and J lost 10, with 18 bases in between. DNA of the CDR3: TGTGCCAGCAGCCTCGACGGACGGCTGGGCGAGCAGTTCTTC. Protein: CASSLDGRLGEQFF.

The V gene is TRBV27, the J gene TRBJ1-2; D gene ambiguous. The V end was cut by 4 bases, the J end by 0 bases, with 9 bases between. CDR1 is MNHEY, CDR2 SMNVEV, per germline (reference sequence). The CDR3 is made up of 14 amino acids. CDR3 DNA: TGTGCCAGCAGTTCCCTTAGTACTAACTATGGCTACACCTTC. Translating it yields CASSSLSTNYGYTF.

At least ten counts were recorded for this clonotype. This sequence joins TRBV2 and TRBJ2-2, with D possibly TRBD2 on 6 matching bases. The V end lost 3 bases, the J end lost 5 bases, and 7 bases lay between the germline ends. This CDR3 spans 13 amino acids. Per the germline V gene, CDR1 is SNHLY and CDR2 is FYNNEI. The CDR3 loop is CASSDRGTGELFF. The CDR3 DNA follows: TGTGCCAGCAGTGACCGGGGGACCGGGGAGCTGTTTTTT.

The gene calls are TRBV5-1 and TRBJ1-4; TRBD1 matches 9 bases. There are 19 residues in the CDR3. V gave up 2 bases and J gave up 8 bases; unmatched junction bases: 19. From germline, CDR1 is SGHRS and CDR2 YFSETQ. The CDR3 region has the DNA TGCGCCAGCAGCTTAAACCGGGACAGGGATAATGCGGTAGAAGAAAAACTGTTTTTT. This encodes CASSLNRDRDNAVEEKLFF.

This clonotype has ten or more counts. The chain has TRBV30 and TRBJ1-6; 7 nucleotides align to TRBD1. Trimming at V came to 4 bases and at J to 9 bases, leaving 9 bases not matched to a gene. The CDR3 totals 14 residues. The germline V gene has CDR1 GTSNPN and CDR2 SVGIG (reference sequence). The CDR3 DNA is TGTGCCTGGAAAAAGGGGGCAAACCCTTCACCCCTCCACTTT. This translates into CAWKKGANPSPLHF.

The sample holds one count of this clonotype. The gene calls are TRBV2 and TRBJ1-5; D perhaps matches TRBD1 (6 bases). Trimming stripped 5 bases from V and 1 base from J, with 15 bases between. Germline V gene data show CDR1 as SNHLY and CDR2 as FYNNEI. This CDR3 is built from 16 residues. CDR3 nucleotide sequence: TGTGCCAGCAGTCGTTTAGGGCAGGGGAGCAATCAGCCCCAGCATTTT. Amino acid sequence: CASSRLGQGSNQPQHF.

The chain combines TRBV12-3 or TRBV12-4 with TRBJ1-2, with D uncertain. The CDR3 has 15 amino acids. With 7 bases removed from V and 2 bases from J, the gap between germline ends came to 17 bases. CDR3 protein: CASTLSGSDNYGYTF. CDR3 sequence (DNA): TGTGCCAGCACCCTGTCGGGCTCCGACAACTATGGCTACACCTTC.

This chain's CDR3 is CSAVRAGGSFRTYEQYF. CDR3 DNA: TGCAGTGCTGTTAGGGCAGGGGGCTCTTTTCGTACCTACGAGCAGTACTTC. This chain connects TRBV20-1 to TRBJ2-7; 8 bases match TRBD1. V lost 5 bases, J lost 2 bases, and 17 bases stayed unmatched. CDR3 length: 17 residues. Germline V gives CDR1 DFQATT, CDR2 SNEGSKA (reference sequence).

The chain uses TRBV7-2 and TRBJ2-7; D uncertain. Germline lookup yields CDR1 SGHTA and CDR2 FQGNSA. Trimming removed 2 bases at V and 4 bases at J, with 6 bases between. CDR3 size: 12 residues. DNA for the CDR3: TGTGCCAGCAGCTTATCGTGGTACGAGCAGTACTTC. This codes for CASSLSWYEQYF.

In DNA, the CDR3 is TGTGCCAGCTCAGGTGGGTCAAAGGGAGCTTTCTTT. This translates into CASSGGSKGAFF. The V and J genes are TRBV6-6 and TRBJ1-1; no clear D gene. CDR1 and CDR2 from the germline V gene are MNHNY and SVGAGI (reference sequence). Trimming stripped 8 bases from V and 10 bases from J, with 17 bases between. The CDR3 loop spans 12 amino acids.

About this clonotype: One end of the junction is discordant with germline, which a read error may explain. This chain connects TRBV12-3 or TRBV12-4 to TRBJ1-6; maybe TRBD1 (5 bases). CDR3 length equals 14 residues. Written as DNA, the CDR3 is TGTGCCAGCAGTTCCGACAGCCCGAATTCACCCCCCCACTTT. The encoded protein is CASSSDSPNSPPHF.

This clonotype was seen a handful of times. The chain carries TRBV9 and TRBJ2-2, with 8 bases that match TRBD2. V lost 3 bases, J lost 4 bases, and 11 bases stayed unmatched. CDR3 length equals 17 residues. Germline V gene sequence: CDR1 SGDLS, CDR2 YYNGEE. The DNA for the CDR3 is TGTGCCAGCAGCGCGCCGCGGGGGGCCTCTGGCACCGGGGAGCTGTTTTTT. Translation gives CASSAPRGASGTGELFF.

This clonotype was picked up many times. This chain links TRBV6-5 with TRBJ2-5; the match to TRBD1 covers 7 bases. This CDR3 has 16 residues. With 0 bases clipped from V and 5 bases from J, the junction kept 9 bases outside the gene matches. Germline V gives CDR1 MNHEY, CDR2 SVGAGI. The DNA for the CDR3 is TGTGCCAGCAGTTACTCGGACCAGGGGGTCGGGGAGACCCAGTACTTC. Translating it yields CASSYSDQGVGETQYF.